The clone carrying this TCR beta chain has just one count. This record comes from a study of glioma-infiltrating T cells after dendritic cell vaccination. Documented time point: after dendritic cell vaccination, including at tumor progression/relapse. This CDR3 is 14 amino acids long. V was shortened by 4 bases and J by 4 bases, with 14 bases between the two germline ends. Germline CDR1 and CDR2: SGHRS and YFSETQ. Libraries were prepared by immunoSEQ multiplex PCR; TCRdb keeps only in-frame clonotypes and omits some of them. The table shows 90,000 to 95,000 clones, with 75% to 85% occurring only once.

The sequence was obtained from a human donor with glioblastoma. The V call is TRBV5-1, the J call TRBJ1-2, with D possibly matching TRBD1 (6 bases). This sample comprised blood, obtained after dendritic cell vaccination. CDR3 protein: CASSPEQGIYGYTF. In DNA form, the CDR3 reads TGCGCCAGCAGCCCCGAACAGGGCATCTATGGCTACACCTTC.